Included here is one T cell receptor (beta chain) sequence, with context. The count of this clonotype is one. This receptor's antigen is unknown. Base qualities are not provided; no much larger clone lies one nucleotide away. Weak support is all one read offers. A patient counted as having stable Graves' hyperthyroidism if no progression to ophthalmopathy occurred over 18 months of follow-up. Hyperthyroidism patients were newly diagnosed, had a disease duration of under 2 months, and were aged 18 to 65 years. Any patient with an uncontrolled infection, another autoimmune disease, pregnancy or lactation was excluded. Diagnoses relied on clinical symptoms, serum thyroxine and TRAb, thyroid ultrasound and orbital computed tomography. PBMCs were separated from approximately 10 ml of fresh peripheral blood using Ficoll-Paque density gradient centrifugation. Total RNA was extracted using Trizol reagent, and RNA quality was assessed on an Agilent 2100 Bioanalyzer.

The TCR beta CDR3 regions were amplified from RNA transcripts. For the first round of RT-PCR on the TCR CDR3, the HTBI primer set was used together with the Qiagen OneStep RT-PCR kit. The libraries were constructed in a second round of multiplex PCR and then size-selected and purified. Libraries were sequenced paired-end with 100 bp reads on an Illumina HiSeq2000. The source study handled its data this way. SOAPnuke was used to process the raw data, removing reads that contained adapters or uncalled bases, had a mean Phred below 15, or lacked an exact match to the constant primer or identifier. COPE v1.2.5 was used to merge the high-quality paired reads, and each unique nucleotide sequence was defined as a clonotype. MiTCR v1.1 was used to align the clonotypes against IMGT TRBV, TRBD and TRBJ reference segments. Only V-J combinations with frequency above 0.0001, covering 99% to 99.2% of repertoires, were analysed. The TCS score was defined as the ratio of F50 (clonal expansion) to E x V (chaos), calculated using BLOSUM62-based TCRdist between CDR3 peptides within each V-J. Welch's t-statistics and random forest reduced 500 to 650 V-J features to 10 to 15, which were used in a naive Bayes classifier (R e1071). The similarity between thyroid and blood repertoires was quantified using the Morisita-Horn index. In-frame beta chains were kept once TCRdb had trimmed the public reads at Q25 with fastp and called clones with MiXCR. One record per CDR3 amino acid sequence lists the most common genes and DNA. Here the V and J calls rest on TCRdb's processing, not on the authors' analysis. This sample has hundreds of thousands of distinct CDR3 sequences in its table, and around a third of those were observed once. Roughly 30% of the sample is taken by the ten largest.

The data stem from a study of T cells in Graves' hyperthyroidism and ophthalmopathy (dated by TCRdb to the late 2010s). With regard to the full study: Peripheral blood was sampled at the time of initial diagnosis, prior to any treatment. TCR V-J signatures able to tell the groups apart were searched for in a discovery cohort of more than 90 patients, of whom around 42 had Graves' ophthalmopathy and roughly 57 had stable Graves' hyperthyroidism. Prospective prediction of ophthalmopathy was tested in an independent validation cohort of fewer than 20 hyperthyroidism patients and some 17 patients who later progressed to ophthalmopathy. The 100 or so discovery patients were randomly divided into training and test sets at a 7:3 ratio. In addition, the study compared T-cell repertoires in thyroid tissue and in blood from roughly 6 Graves' hyperthyroidism patients. After blood sampling, hyperthyroidism patients were treated with methimazole at a starting dose of 30 mg daily, and ophthalmopathy patients were treated with high-dose intravenous methylprednisolone. The paper describes TCR Vbeta CDR3 sequencing of 140 or so peripheral blood samples, made up of roughly 45 ophthalmopathy patients, roughly 75 hyperthyroidism patients and about 17 progressor patients.

On the study overall, not on this receptor specifically: Most expanded thyroid clonotypes (frequency above 0.001) were also detected in blood, a finding suggesting that blood repertoires may reflect thyroid immune responses. Sample size was not statistically predetermined, and investigators were not blinded to group allocation. In validation, the model predicted progression to ophthalmopathy a median of approximately 6.6 months before onset, with over 55% sensitivity and about 72% specificity. In cross-validation, a model built on a 13 V-J signature told ophthalmopathy apart from stable hyperthyroidism with 85% to 90% sensitivity and approximately 84% specificity, and in testing the same model reached 80%/75%.

The origin of this receptor is a woman aged 40 to 49 with Graves' hyperthyroidism. The source material was blood.

The nucleotides read TGCGCCAGCAGCGTTGCACTGCGAGACACCGGGGAGCTGTTTTTT. It translates as CASSVALRDTGELFF. The chain is assembled from TRBV5-1 and TRBJ2-2; the D gene cannot be named for sure. The germline V gene supplies CDR1 SGHRS and CDR2 YFSETQ. A distance of 13 bases separates the germline ends of V and J, which lose 4 bases and 3 bases respectively. The CDR3, from cysteine to phenylalanine, totals 15 residues. The retained sequence is limited to the CDR3, 45 bases, with the frame set at the first base. Where the CDR3 stops, the reference TRBV5-1 and TRBJ2-2 genes take over; the full variable domain is KAGVTQTPRYLIKTRGQQVTLSCSPISGHRSVSWYQQTPGQGLQFLFEYFSETQRNKGNFPGRFSGRQFSNSRSEMNVSTLELGDSALYLCASSVALRDTGELFFGEGSRLTVL.